Listed below are T cell receptor beta chains from one sample, sequenced in a study of lymphopenia after photon versus proton radiotherapy. This table comes from immunoSEQ multiplex PCR, and its TCRdb copy is limited to in-frame clones, with some not included. The data show about 22,000 clones, around 90% seen once. Sequencing was performed on peripheral blood, taken from a patient treated with proton-based radiotherapy. These receptor sequences come from a woman between 65 and 79 years old with pancreatic cancer. Some clones in this sample may be carry-over from other donors' samples. Both conserved end residues are part of each CDR3. Clone sizes are given selectively: once, few, many, or a class where the clone is expanded.

size	V	J	CDR3
NA	TRBV5-4	TRBJ2-5	CASRSGLAGWGQETQYF
few	TRBV30	TRBJ1-1	CAWKGTEAFF
NA	TRBV6-1	TRBJ1-2	CASSEPGSGANYGYTF
NA	TRBV7-2	TRBJ2-3	CASSLQGGRYTDTQYF
NA	TRBV28	TRBJ1-3	CASTIQDGGNTIYF
NA	TRBV10-1	TRBJ2-7	CASSSGGSYEQYF
few	TRBV18	TRBJ2-5	CASSPLSGTAQETQYF
few	TRBV4-1	TRBJ2-3	CASSQDRVPTQYF
NA	TRBV30	TRBJ1-1	CAWIPTPGTEAFF
NA	TRBV5-1	TRBJ2-3	CASSFENSGIDTQYF
once	TRBV9	TRBJ1-2	CASSLPGVDGYTF
NA	TRBV19	TRBJ1-1	CASSIGGAPSNTEAFF
NA	TRBV6-6	TRBJ2-5	CASTYRGPGETQYF
NA	TRBV19	TRBJ2-2	CASSSGTANTGELFF
NA	TRBV7-2	TRBJ1-5	CASSLDFSGARPQHF
NA	TRBV5-6	TRBJ1-2	CASSPGQGARSYTF
NA	TRBV19	TRBJ1-5	CASSKQGDNQPQHF
NA	TRBV7-2	TRBJ2-2	CASTRGSTGELFF
NA	TRBV30	TRBJ1-6	CAWTTQAPQPLHF
NA	TRBV29-1	TRBJ2-7	CSVQDYEQYF
once	TRBV6-4	TRBJ2-1	CASSDSFSASGTNEQFF
NA	TRBV20-1	TRBJ2-5	CSALGGETQYF
NA	TRBV19	TRBJ2-4	CASIPGVAKNIQYF
NA	TRBV2	TRBJ2-1	CASRPGTSGINEQFF
NA	TRBV6-1	TRBJ1-2	CASNERGAIYGYTF
NA	TRBV7-3	TRBJ2-1	CASVRAGGSYNEQFF
NA	TRBV30	TRBJ1-1	CAWSLTHTGDTEAFF
NA	TRBV19	TRBJ2-2	CASSISSGYTGELFF
NA	TRBV5-1	TRBJ1-1	CASPVPHRRRTEDTEAFF
NA	TRBV18	TRBJ2-7	CASSPAGTGNYEQYF
NA	TRBV4-2	TRBJ2-1	CASSQEGTRAGEQFF
NA	TRBV28	TRBJ1-4	CASSQVGTSPTNEKLFF
NA	TRBV15	TRBJ2-1	CATSTTTLAGANEQFF
NA	TRBV27	TRBJ2-1	CASSFGGRAKNEQFF
NA	TRBV7-6	TRBJ1-2	CASSLVEGGGYGYTF
NA	TRBV5-6	TRBJ2-1	CASSLGQGLATLF
NA	TRBV7-9	TRBJ2-7	CASSSRLAGGNEQYF
NA	TRBV30	TRBJ1-1	CACSHNTNTEAFF
NA	TRBV27	TRBJ2-3	CASSFGLAGTDTQYF
NA	TRBV21-1	TRBJ2-3	CASDRDTQYF
NA	TRBV5-1	TRBJ1-4	CASSLAQGGEKLFF
NA	TRBV6-1	TRBJ1-4	CASCIRTEKLFF
NA	TRBV19	TRBJ2-7	CASRFRQEGSYEQYF
NA	TRBV29-1	TRBJ1-2	CSVDPTGTGGGYTF
few	TRBV11-1	TRBJ2-1	CASSARDRGLYNEQFF
NA	TRBV27	TRBJ2-1	CASSPKPGQGISYNEQFF
NA	TRBV5-1	TRBJ2-1	CASSLGLAGYEQFF
NA	TRBV6-6	TRBJ2-1	CASSYGTGSNEQFF
NA	TRBV11-2	TRBJ2-7	CASSITGGSYEQYF
NA	TRBV9	TRBJ1-1	CASSLSGNTEAFF
NA	TRBV6-1	TRBJ1-4	CASSDVRTGYEKLFF
NA	TRBV7-2	TRBJ2-3	CASSQGRGSTDTQYF
few	TRBV29-1	TRBJ1-1	CSSQQAVNTEAFF
NA	TRBV10-3	TRBJ2-1	CAIRAGNNEQFF
NA	TRBV5-4	TRBJ2-3	CASSLGLAGGYTQYF
NA	TRBV27	TRBJ1-5	CASSSGDSQPQHF
NA	TRBV5-4	TRBJ2-7	CASSLVVGEQYF
once	TRBV2	TRBJ2-5	CASSATGFSETQYF
NA	TRBV28	TRBJ1-2	CASSAPDRAYGYTF